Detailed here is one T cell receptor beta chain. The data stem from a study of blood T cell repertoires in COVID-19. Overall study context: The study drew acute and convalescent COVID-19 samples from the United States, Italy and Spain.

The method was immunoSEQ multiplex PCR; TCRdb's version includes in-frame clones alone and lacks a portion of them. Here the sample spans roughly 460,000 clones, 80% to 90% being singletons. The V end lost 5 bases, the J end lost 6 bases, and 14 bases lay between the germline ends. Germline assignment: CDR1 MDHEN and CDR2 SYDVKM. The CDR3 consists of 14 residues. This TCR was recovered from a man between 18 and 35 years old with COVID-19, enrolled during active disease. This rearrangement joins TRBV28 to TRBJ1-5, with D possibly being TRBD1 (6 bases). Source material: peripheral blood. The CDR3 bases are TGTGCCAGCAGTCCCACAGGGCAGAGTCAGCCCCAGCATTTT. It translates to CASSPTGQSQPQHF.